The entry that follows covers one TCR beta chain sequence. Its antigen remains unknown. Healthy bone marrow donors made up the donors. This sample was included in a study of cytomegalovirus exposure and HLA in healthy donors. Study-wide background: Samples from HLA-typed donors yielded about 85 million unique TCRs in an early data release. The study, taken as a whole, reports: In terms of immune exposure information, only CMV serostatus was available.

V gave up 1 base and J gave up 3 bases; unmatched junction bases: 7. This CDR3 spans 16 amino acids. Per germline, CDR1 KGHSH and CDR2 LQKENI. The study ran its PCR with 60 Vbeta and 13 Jbeta primers. Original handling: A later analysis counted 70 million to 85 million unique TCR beta chains, some 12 million shared. Here immunoSEQ multiplex PCR was the method, and the copy in TCRdb shows in-frame clones only, minus some. That table supplies the V and J calls and clone size; D and trimming were determined from the DNA. This sample carries about 180,000 clones, around 80% of them seen once, and the ten largest clones take roughly 1.5%.

The receptor was isolated from a young man in good health and CMV-seronegative. Sequenced: PBMCs. V and J are TRBV18 and TRBJ2-5; 8 nucleotides match TRBD2. The CDR3 reads CASSPRAGGLEETQYF. In nucleotides, the CDR3 is TGTGCCAGCTCACCACGGGCGGGAGGACTCGAAGAGACCCAGTACTTC.